A selection of T cell receptor beta chains follows, all from one sample in a study of spatial heterogeneity in lung cancer. MiXCR, run by TCRdb on the 5' RACE reads, gives a single entry per CDR3 protein. The sample includes about 27,000 distinct CDR3 sequences, roughly 7.2% of them seen just once. The sequenced sample was lung tumor tissue, obtained at surgery. These receptors were taken from a male donor with early-stage non-small cell lung cancer. The CDR3 runs from the conserved cysteine through the conserved F or W. The D gene is left open where the match is weak. Only part of the rows carry a size: once, few, many, or a class if the clone is expanded.

>TRBV5-6|16|TRBD1|TRBJ2-1|once
TGTGCCAGCAGCCCGGTTCCGGGACAGGGGGAAAATGAGCAGTTCTTC
CASSPVPGQGENEQFF
>TRBV6-5|14|NA|TRBJ2-5|few
TGTGCCAGCAGTAGTCGAGCGTGGGGGGAGACCCAGTACTTC
CASSSRAWGETQYF
>TRBV28|15|NA|TRBJ1-5|many
TGTGCCAGCAGGACAGGAACGATACGAAATCAGCCCCAGCATTTT
CASRTGTIRNQPQHF
>TRBV29-1|11|NA|TRBJ2-1|few
TGCAGCGTTGGGTCAGGCATTGAGCAGTTCTTC
CSVGSGIEQFF
>TRBV20-1|15|TRBD2|TRBJ2-1|many
TGCAGTGCTTCCCTAGACCCTAGCGGGGAGAATGAGCAGTTCTTC
CSASLDPSGENEQFF
>TRBV20-1|13|NA|TRBJ2-7|NA
TGCAGTGCTAGAGAGGGTCTCCGGGCCGAGCAGTACTTC
CSAREGLRAEQYF
>TRBV4-1|13|NA|TRBJ2-3|many
TGCGCCAGCAGCCAAGATGAGGCAGATACGCAGTATTTT
CASSQDEADTQYF
>TRBV7-9|14|TRBD1|TRBJ1-1|few
TGTGCCAGCAGCTTAATGAGTCAGGGGGACGGGGCTTTCTTT
CASSLMSQGDGAFF
>TRBV5-1|14|TRBD1|TRBJ1-2|NA
TGCGCCAGCAGCTTGGAACCGACAGGGAAAGGCTACACCTTC
CASSLEPTGKGYTF
>TRBV11-3|13|NA|TRBJ1-1|many
TGTGCCAGCAGCTTAGATTCGAACACTGAAGCTTTCTTT
CASSLDSNTEAFF
>TRBV4-3|14|NA|TRBJ1-6|once
TGCGCCAGCAGCCCCGGCCTGTGGGATTCACCCCTCCACTTT
CASSPGLWDSPLHF